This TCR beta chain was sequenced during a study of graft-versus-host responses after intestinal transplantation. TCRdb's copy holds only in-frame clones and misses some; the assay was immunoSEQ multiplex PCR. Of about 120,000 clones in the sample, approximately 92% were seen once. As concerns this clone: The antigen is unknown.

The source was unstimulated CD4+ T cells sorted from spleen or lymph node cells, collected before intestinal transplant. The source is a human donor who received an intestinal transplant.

CDR3 protein: CAWSRTGVGTDTQYF. The CDR3 DNA is TGTGCCTGGAGTCGGACAGGGGTGGGCACAGATACGCAGTATTTT. The V and J genes are TRBV30 and TRBJ2-3; 9 bases align to TRBD1. The CDR3 runs 15 residues. Per germline, CDR1 GTSNPN and CDR2 SVGIG (reference sequence). J was trimmed by 1 base and V by 2 bases; bases with no gene match: 4.